The 15 T cell receptor beta chains below were found in one sample sequenced in a study of Graves' ophthalmopathy and Graves' hyperthyroidism. For repertoire sequencing, the TCR beta CDR3 regions were amplified from RNA transcripts. First-round RT-PCR with HTBI primers preceded a second-round multiplex PCR. TCRdb ran MiXCR on the multiplex PCR reads and lists one entry per CDR3 protein. The repertoire holds roughly 700,000 distinct CDR3 sequences, with approximately 40% as singletons. Input material: peripheral blood. All receptors derive from an adult man with Graves' ophthalmopathy.

This clonotype is a singleton in its sample. The chain employs TRBV7-2 and TRBJ1-1; 11 nucleotides align to TRBD1. Per the germline V gene, CDR1 is SGHTA and CDR2 is FQGNSA. The CDR3 covers 18 residues. V shed 0 bases and J 4 bases; nucleotides not matched to a gene: 10. The CDR3 sequence is CASSLAGTGGVFSTEAFF. The CDR3 region has the DNA TGTGCCAGCAGCTTAGCCGGGACAGGGGGAGTCTTCAGCACTGAAGCTTTCTTT. Full variable domain (rest looked up from reference TRBV7-2 and TRBJ1-1): GAGVSQSPSNKVTEKGKDVELRCDPISGHTALYWYRQSLGQGLEFLIYFQGNSAPDKSGLPSDRFSAERTGGSVSTLTIQRTQQEDSAVYLCASSLAGTGGVFSTEAFFGQGTRLTVV.

The rearrangement links TRBV2 to TRBJ2-7; 8 nucleotides align to TRBD2. The CDR3 extends over 15 amino acids. Germline CDR1 is SNHLY and CDR2 is FYNNEI. V was pared by 10 bases and J by 2 bases, with 13 bases of the junction left unmatched. The DNA for the CDR3 is TGTGCCATCAGGAGCAGCGGGGGCGACACCTACGAGCAGTACTTC. Translating it yields CAIRSSGGDTYEQYF.

The chain combines TRBV7-9 with TRBJ2-7, with D unresolved. The germline CDR1 and CDR2 sequences are SEHNR and FQNEAQ (reference sequence). This CDR3 contains 12 residues. V lost 1 base to trimming and J lost 7 bases, with 8 bases between them. CDR3 in amino acids: CASSLEGLEQYF. CDR3 sequence (DNA): TGTGCCAGCAGCTTAGAAGGGTTGGAGCAGTACTTC.

There are many counts of this clonotype. This rearrangement joins TRBV7-9 to TRBJ1-2; D might be TRBD1 (5 bases). Looked up from germline, CDR1 is SEHNR and CDR2 is FQNEAQ (reference sequence). This CDR3 spans 15 amino acids. The V and J ends lost 5 bases and 4 bases respectively, with 17 bases between them. CDR3 nucleotide sequence: TGTGCCAGCAGCCCCCTTTTGGCAGGGCGCTATGGCTACACCTTC. Its translation: CASSPLLAGRYGYTF.

This clonotype showed up just a few times. At one end the junction does not follow the germline gene, possibly because of a read error. V usage is TRBV3-1 and J usage is TRBJ1-6; no firm D call. The CDR3 is 16 residues long. The V gene's germline CDR1 is LGHDT and CDR2 YNNKEL (reference sequence). The CDR3 reads CASSQDGQAFNSPLHF. The CDR3 DNA sequence: TGCGCCAGCAGCCAAGATGGGCAGGCGTTTAATTCACCCCTCCACTTT.

The V call is TRBV19, the J call TRBJ1-1; maybe TRBD1 (5 bases). V lost 3 bases and J lost 8, with 10 bases in between. The CDR3 has 12 amino acids. Germline CDR1 LNHDA, CDR2 SQIVND (reference sequence). The CDR3 region has the DNA TGTGCCAGTAGTATCGCCGACAGAGAAGCTTTCTTT. This gives the protein CASSIADREAFF.

The rearrangement joins TRBV15 to TRBJ2-5; TRBD2 matches at 10 bases. CDR1 LNHNV and CDR2 YYDKDF come from the germline V gene (reference sequence). The CDR3 totals 18 residues. The trim removed 1 base at V and 4 bases at J, leaving 12 bases unmatched. CDR3 loop: CATSRGEASGRVRETQYF. The CDR3 DNA reads TGTGCCACCAGCAGAGGCGAGGCGAGCGGGAGGGTACGAGAGACCCAGTACTTC. Full variable domain (remainder filled in from reference TRBV15 and TRBJ2-5): DAMVIQNPRYQVTQFGKPVTLSCSQTLNHNVMYWYQQKSSQAPKLLFHYYDKDFNNEADTPDNFQSRRPNTSFCFLDIRSPGLGDTAMYLCATSRGEASGRVRETQYFGPGTRLLVL.

The V call is TRBV20-1, the J call TRBJ2-5, with 7 bases identical to TRBD1. This CDR3 contains 15 residues. Germline CDR1 is DFQATT and CDR2 is SNEGSKA (reference sequence). The V segment lost 6 bases and the J segment 5 bases; nucleotides outside the gene matches: 15. The CDR3 loop is CSAQPLDRTQETQYF. The DNA for the CDR3 is TGCAGTGCCCAACCCCTGGACAGGACACAGGAGACCCAGTACTTC.

The chain links TRBV25-1 to TRBJ2-2; D not resolved. There are 13 residues in the CDR3. The germline V gene encodes CDR1 MGHDK and CDR2 SYGVNS. V was trimmed by 11 bases and J by 4 bases, leaving 14 bases between them. The DNA of the CDR3 is TGTGCCTGGAGTGTACTGCTCACCGGGGAGCTGTTTTTT. Encoded protein: CAWSVLLTGELFF.

Comments on this clonotype: Given a much more abundant clone one base away, this may be a read error. The chain couples TRBV29-1 to TRBJ2-5, with 11 positions matching TRBD1. The length of the CDR3 is 15 residues. Germline assignment: CDR1 SQVTM and CDR2 ANQGSEA. V dropped 4 bases and J dropped 7; count of bases not matched to a gene: 11. Written as DNA, the CDR3 is TGCAGCGTTGCGCCGGGACAGGGGGTATCAGCGACCCAGTACTTC. Its protein product is CSVAPGQGVSATQYF.

This clonotype has just a few counts. V is TRBV7-9 and J is TRBJ2-7; a weak D match, TRBD1 (5 bases). Germline V gives CDR1 SEHNR, CDR2 FQNEAQ (reference sequence). The length of the CDR3 is 15 residues. V lost 1 base and J 7 bases, leaving 17 bases between the germline ends. The CDR3 DNA sequence: TGTGCCAGCAGCTTAGACGTAGGCAGGGCGTCTGAGCAGTACTTC. Translated, it gives CASSLDVGRASEQYF.

This clonotype has at least ten counts. This chain joins TRBV19 and TRBJ1-5, with a weak D call TRBD1 (6 bases). The germline V gene has CDR1 LNHDA and CDR2 SQIVND (reference sequence). CDR3 length equals 14 residues. V was shortened by 2 bases and J by 4 bases, with 9 bases between the two germline ends. This CDR3 reads CASSIHRENQPQHF. The CDR3 DNA sequence: TGTGCCAGTAGTATACACAGGGAAAATCAGCCCCAGCATTTT.

This clonotype was seen more than once but under ten times. The J gene is TRBJ2-5, the V gene TRBV7-9; D is tentatively TRBD1 or TRBD2 (6 bases each). This CDR3 comprises 16 residues. Per the germline V gene, CDR1 is SEHNR and CDR2 is FQNEAQ (reference sequence). Trimming removed 3 bases from V and 4 bases from J, with 18 bases in between. In nucleotides, the CDR3 is TGTGCCAGCAGCTTCCGGAGGGGGGTACGAGGAGAGACCCAGTACTTC. It translates to CASSFRRGVRGETQYF.

This clonotype was seen many times. This chain uses TRBV7-2 with TRBJ2-7, with D maybe TRBD2 (5 bases). CDR3 length: 16 residues. With 0 bases removed from V and 3 bases from J, the gap between germline ends came to 15 bases. Germline values: CDR1 SGHTA, CDR2 FQGNSA. For the CDR3, the DNA is TGTGCCAGCAGCTTAGCGAGGGTAGCGTACGGCTACGAGCAGTACTTC. It is translated as CASSLARVAYGYEQYF.

This clonotype came up many times. The chain is built from TRBV7-9 and TRBJ1-5, with 7 positions matching TRBD1. J lost 2 bases, V lost 5 bases, and 3 bases had no gene match. The CDR3 extends over 14 amino acids. In germline, CDR1 is SEHNR, CDR2 FQNEAQ (reference sequence). The CDR3 loop is CASSLGTGNQPQHF. CDR3 coding DNA: TGTGCCAGCAGCCTTGGGACAGGCAATCAGCCCCAGCATTTT.